This T cell receptor beta chain was found in a study of identifying expanded T cells in peripheral blood. The CDR3 has 15 residues. The V end lost 0 bases, the J end lost 6 bases, and 14 bases lay between the germline ends. Germline CDR1 is MNHEY and CDR2 is SMNVEV (reference sequence). Study-level points and caveats: Clone count variance between approximately 2-week samples rose with total template count.

Turning to this clone: As yet, its antigen is unknown.

The method was immunoSEQ multiplex PCR; TCRdb's version includes in-frame clones alone and lacks a portion of them. Of some 130,000 clones detected, approximately 86% appear once; the ten largest clones hold roughly 7.9%. This TCR came from a person aged 18 to 70 in good health. The chain couples TRBV27 to TRBJ1-1; D gene ambiguous. The sequenced sample was blood. The CDR3: CASSLSVGFQAEAFF. CDR3 in DNA: TGTGCCAGCAGTTTATCAGTAGGGTTTCAGGCTGAAGCTTTCTTT.